The clone carrying this T cell receptor (beta chain) occurred a few times. Germline and genes here are mouse. The read terminates 1 residue ahead of where the CDR3 ends, so the germline J gene completes it. Assay used: immunoSEQ multiplex PCR; TCRdb lists only in-frame clones, some missing. This sample yields about 5,700 clones, of which about 50% are seen a single time; 13% to 15% belongs to the top ten. The length of the CDR3 is 14 residues. From germline, CDR1 is KGHPV and CDR2 FQNQEV (reference sequence). Unmatched junction bases numbered 2, after V lost 4 bases and J lost 3 bases. These data originate in a study of tissue T cells after allogeneic stem cell transplantation. Time point reported: mouse harvest day 14 after allogeneic transplant. Tail vein injection delivered 10^7 T-cell-depleted bone marrow cells and 10^6 splenic CD5+ T cells.

The sequencing sample was made of gut tissue. This receptor was obtained from a female BALB/c mouse given C57BL/6 T cells with graft-versus-host disease after an allogeneic hematopoietic cell transplant. The rearrangement uses TRBV26 and TRBJ2-7, with TRBD2 matching 11 bases. Incomplete CDR3 DNA: TGTGCCAGCAGTCCGGGACTGGGGGTCTATGAACAGTAC. This encodes CASSPGLGVYEQY. The whole CDR3 sequence reads CASSPGLGVYEQYF.